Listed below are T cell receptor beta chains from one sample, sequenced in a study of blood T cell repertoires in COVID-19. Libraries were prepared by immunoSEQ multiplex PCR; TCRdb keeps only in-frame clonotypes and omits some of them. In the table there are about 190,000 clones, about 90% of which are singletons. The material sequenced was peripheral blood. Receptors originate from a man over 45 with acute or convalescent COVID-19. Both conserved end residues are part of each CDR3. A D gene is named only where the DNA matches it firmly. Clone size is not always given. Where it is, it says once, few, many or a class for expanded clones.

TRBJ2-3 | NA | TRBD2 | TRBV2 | CASKAVPAGTRVTDTQYF | TGTGCCAGCAAGGCGGTCCCCGCCGGGACTAGGGTCACAGATACGCAGTATTTT
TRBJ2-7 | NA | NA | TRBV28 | CASRLTGTYEQYF | TGTGCCAGCCGACTGACGGGGACCTACGAGCAGTACTTC
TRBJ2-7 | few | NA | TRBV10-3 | CAIGASSYEQYF | TGTGCCATCGGGGCTAGCTCCTACGAGCAGTACTTC
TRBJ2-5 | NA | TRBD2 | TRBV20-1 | CSASSSGRYQETQYF | TGCAGTGCTAGTAGCAGCGGGAGGTACCAAGAGACCCAGTACTTC
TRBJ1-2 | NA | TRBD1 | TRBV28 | CASSEGQGNYGYTF | TGTGCCAGCAGTGAGGGACAGGGCAACTATGGCTACACCTTC
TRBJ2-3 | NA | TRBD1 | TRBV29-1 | CSGLTGFTDTQYF | TGCAGCGGATTGACAGGGTTCACAGATACGCAGTATTTT
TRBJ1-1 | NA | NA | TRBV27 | CASSLGPPAGTEAFF | TGTGCCAGCAGTTTAGGACCCCCGGCGGGAACTGAAGCTTTCTTT
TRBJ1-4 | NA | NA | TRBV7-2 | CASSLAATNEKLFF | TGTGCCAGCAGCTTGGCAGCAACTAATGAAAAACTGTTTTTT
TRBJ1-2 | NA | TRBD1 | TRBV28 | CASTVRDRRHYGYTF | TGTGCCAGCACGGTAAGGGACAGGCGACACTATGGCTACACCTTC
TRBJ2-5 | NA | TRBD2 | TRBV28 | CASSSRTSGSRETQYF | TGTGCCAGCAGTTCTCGGACTAGCGGGAGCCGGGAGACCCAGTACTTC
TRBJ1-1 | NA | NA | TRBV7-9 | CASSPRTLTEAFF | TGTGCCAGCAGCCCGCGGACACTCACTGAAGCTTTCTTT
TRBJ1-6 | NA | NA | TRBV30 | CAWRRDSSYNSPLHF | TGTGCCTGGAGGAGAGACAGCTCCTATAATTCACCCCTCCACTTT
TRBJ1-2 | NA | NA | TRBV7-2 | CASSLVGQYGYTF | TGTGCCAGCAGCTTAGTTGGACAGTATGGCTACACCTTC
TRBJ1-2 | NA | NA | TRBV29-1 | CSVESRNYGYTF | TGCAGCGTTGAATCTCGGAACTATGGCTACACCTTC
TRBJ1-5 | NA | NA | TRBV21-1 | CASSKEAPGWDQPQHF | TGTGCCAGCAGCAAAGAGGCCCCGGGGTGGGATCAGCCCCAGCATTTT
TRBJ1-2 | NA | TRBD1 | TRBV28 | CASSFRESSPRGQIYGYTF | TGTGCCAGCAGTTTTCGTGAAAGCTCGCCCCGGGGACAGATCTATGGCTACACCTTC
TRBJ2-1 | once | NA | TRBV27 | CASSTTNGRREQFF | TGTGCCAGCAGTACAACTAACGGGAGACGGGAGCAGTTCTTC
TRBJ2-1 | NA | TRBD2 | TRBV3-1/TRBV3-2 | CASSQKVGLAGQNEQFF | TGTGCCAGCAGCCAGAAGGTGGGACTAGCGGGGCAAAATGAGCAGTTCTTC
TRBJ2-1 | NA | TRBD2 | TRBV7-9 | CASSPGTSWQLPNEQFF | TGTGCCAGCAGCCCCGGGACTAGCTGGCAATTACCCAATGAGCAGTTCTTC
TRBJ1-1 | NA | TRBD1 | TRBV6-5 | CAVTGVRGTTEAFF | TGTGCCGTGACGGGGGTCAGGGGGACCACTGAAGCTTTCTTT
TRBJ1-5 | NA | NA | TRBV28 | CASSPFGGNVQPQHF | TGTGCCAGCAGTCCGTTCGGAGGGAACGTCCAGCCCCAGCATTTT
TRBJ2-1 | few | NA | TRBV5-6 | CASSFRGSYNEQFF | TGTGCCAGCAGCTTCCGGGGATCCTACAATGAGCAGTTCTTC
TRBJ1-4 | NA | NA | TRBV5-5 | CASSLGVSNEKLFF | TGTGCCAGCAGCTTGGGAGTTTCCAATGAAAAACTGTTTTTT
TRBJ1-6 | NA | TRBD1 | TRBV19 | CASSMGQSNSPLHF | TGTGCCAGTAGTATGGGACAGTCGAATTCACCCCTCCACTTT
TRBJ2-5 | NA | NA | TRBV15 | CATSRVSGSGPYQETQYF | TGTGCCACCAGCAGAGTGTCGGGGTCCGGGCCCTACCAAGAGACCCAGTACTTC
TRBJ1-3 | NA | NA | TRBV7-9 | CASSNSGNTIYF | TGTGCCAGCAGCAACTCAGGAAACACCATATATTTT
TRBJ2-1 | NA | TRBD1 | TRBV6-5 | CATSGTGEVGEQFF | TGTGCCACCTCGGGGACAGGGGAGGTCGGTGAGCAGTTCTTC
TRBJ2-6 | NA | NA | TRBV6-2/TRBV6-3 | CASSYPTGANVLTF | TGTGCCAGCAGTTATCCTACTGGGGCCAACGTCCTGACTTTC
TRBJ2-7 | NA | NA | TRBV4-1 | CASSGSDSSPSSYEQYF | TGCGCCAGCAGCGGTAGCGACTCCTCGCCCTCCTCCTACGAGCAGTACTTC
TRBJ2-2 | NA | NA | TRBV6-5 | CASKRGWDTGELFF | TGTGCCAGCAAAAGGGGTTGGGACACCGGGGAGCTGTTTTTT
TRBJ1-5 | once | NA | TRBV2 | CASSDRASNQPQHF | TGTGCCAGCAGTGACAGGGCTAGCAATCAGCCCCAGCATTTT
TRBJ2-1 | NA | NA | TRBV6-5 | CASSYGPPIGAEQFF | TGTGCCAGCAGTTACGGCCCCCCTATTGGGGCCGAGCAGTTCTTC
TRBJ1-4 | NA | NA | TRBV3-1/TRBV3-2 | CASSQGTGEKLFF | TGTGCCAGCAGCCAAGGTACAGGGGAAAAACTGTTTTTT
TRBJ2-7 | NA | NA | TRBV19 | CASSQAASYEQYF | TGTGCCAGTTCCCAGGCAGCCTCCTACGAGCAGTACTTC
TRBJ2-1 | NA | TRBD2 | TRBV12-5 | CASGLVLGTLAGGRSNEQFF | TGTGCTAGTGGTTTGGTACTGGGGACGCTAGCGGGGGGGAGGTCCAATGAGCAGTTCTTC
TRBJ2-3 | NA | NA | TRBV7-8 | CASSLGTVTDTQYF | TGTGCCAGCAGCTTAGGGACAGTCACAGATACGCAGTATTTT
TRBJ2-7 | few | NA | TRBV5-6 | CASSLNGGNLYEQYF | TGTGCCAGCAGCTTGAATGGGGGGAACCTCTACGAGCAGTACTTC
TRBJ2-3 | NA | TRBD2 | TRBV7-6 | CASSQTSGSTDTQYF | TGTGCCAGCAGCCAGACTAGCGGGAGCACAGATACGCAGTATTTT
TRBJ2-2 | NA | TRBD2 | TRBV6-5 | CASGLAGGGGELFF | TGTGCCAGCGGACTAGCGGGAGGTGGCGGGGAGCTGTTTTTT
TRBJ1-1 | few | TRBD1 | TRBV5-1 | CASSLDLVRDRNTEAFF | TGCGCCAGCAGTTTGGATCTAGTCCGGGACAGAAACACTGAAGCTTTCTTT
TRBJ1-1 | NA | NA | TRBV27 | CASSGGGYTEAFF | TGTGCCAGCAGCGGGGGAGGTTACACTGAAGCTTTCTTT
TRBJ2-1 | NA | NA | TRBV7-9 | CASSLAWATNEQFF | TGTGCCAGCAGCTTAGCCTGGGCCACCAATGAGCAGTTCTTC